This T cell receptor (beta chain) appears in the sequencing data of a study of long-term antiretroviral therapy in people with HIV. Notes on the study in general: ART preceded a rise in diversity that nonetheless stayed lower than in transplant donor controls. Samples were collected from the mid-2000s to the late 2010s under possibly less effective ART regimens.

Sequencing relied on immunoSEQ assay v3.0, run at survey level. Each sample aimed for 40,000-50,000 sequenced T-cell genomes. Profiled with immunoSEQ multiplex PCR; TCRdb holds only in-frame clones, not every one. The sample carries 30,000 to 35,000 clones, 97% recorded once. From germline, CDR1 is MNHEY and CDR2 SMNVEV (reference sequence). The CDR3 is 10 residues long. The V gene lost 8 bases and the J gene lost 4 bases, with 6 bases spanning the gap. Of note for this clone: What it binds is unknown.

The starting material was unsorted PBMCs, obtained 6.9 years after starting antiretroviral therapy. The origin of this receptor is a man aged 25 to 40 with HIV. The chain uses TRBV27 and TRBJ2-7; D not certain. CDR3 amino acids: CASGDYEQYF. The CDR3 DNA reads as TGTGCCAGCGGCGATTACGAGCAGTACTTC.